This T cell receptor (beta chain) was observed in a study of CD8+ T cells in alopecia areata. In the case of a few patients, the CD4+ cells were sorted into CD25+CD127- cells. Individuals with alopecia areata gave both lesional scalp punch biopsies and peripheral blood for collection. This clone turned up a few times. The authors extracted RNA and reverse transcribed it into cDNA as the sequencing template. Sequencing used immunoSEQ multiplex PCR; TCRdb keeps in-frame clones, though not all of them. Among approximately 13,000 clones listed, roughly 61% were seen once. V was clipped by 5 bases and J by 3 bases; unmatched bases: 3. Per the germline V gene, CDR1 is SEHNR and CDR2 is FQNEAQ (reference sequence). The CDR3 runs 14 residues.

The rearrangement joins TRBV7-9 to TRBJ1-4; 7 bases line up with TRBD1. Sequences were obtained from CD4+ Tregs sorted from blood. The sequence came from a human donor with alopecia areata. The CDR3, as DNA: TGTGCCAGCAGCACCGGGACAGCTAATGAAAAACTGTTTTTT. Its protein is CASSTGTANEKLFF.